These 10 T cell receptor beta chains share one sample of origin, sequenced in a study of OX40 agonist ivuxolimab in advanced cancers. TCRdb's copy holds only in-frame clones and misses some; the assay was immunoSEQ multiplex PCR. In the table there are approximately 40,000 clones, approximately 86% of which are singletons. Sequenced material: CD4+ or CD8+ T cells sorted from blood, taken in a trial of the OX40 agonist ivuxolimab. The origin of the receptors is an adult with an advanced solid tumor such as melanoma, head and neck, liver or kidney cancer.

The chain combines TRBV6-1 with TRBJ2-5; 8 nucleotides align to TRBD2. TRBJ2-7 explains the end of the DNA better; the J call may be wrong. The CDR3 runs 14 residues. Germline CDR1 is MNHNS and CDR2 is SASEGT. CDR3 sequence reads: CASSESAGDYEQYF. In DNA, the CDR3 is TGTGCCAGCAGTGAGTCAGCGGGAGACTACGAGCAGTACTTC.

This sequence joins TRBV2 and TRBJ2-1, with 8 bases that match TRBD2. This CDR3 region has 15 residues. Germline V gene lookup returns CDR1 SNHLY and CDR2 FYNNEI. Germline trimming cut 3 bases from V and 4 bases from J; bases unmatched to any gene: 5. The CDR3: CASSDRGLGYNEQFF. CDR3 in DNA: TGTGCCAGCAGTGATAGGGGACTAGGGTACAATGAGCAGTTCTTC.

For this clone: One end of the junction does not line up with germline, which may come from a read error. The rearrangement uses TRBV6-6 and TRBJ2-3; D gene unclear. From germline, CDR1 is MNHNY and CDR2 SVGAGI (reference sequence). The CDR3 runs to 11 residues. The DNA of the CDR3 is TGTGCCAGCAGTTACGTGACGGATTGTACCTTT. Its translation is CASSYVTDCTF.

The gene calls are TRBV5-6 and TRBJ2-5; D is unclear. The germline gives CDR1 SGHDT, CDR2 YYEEEE. The CDR3 extends over 14 amino acids. The germline V and J ends were trimmed by 1 base and 1 base, with 8 bases remaining between them. The CDR3 nucleotides read TGTGCCAGCAGCTTGAAGGCGATCCAAGAGACCCAGTACTTC. The encoded protein is CASSLKAIQETQYF.

DNA of the CDR3: TGTGCCTGGGCAAAATCCGGGACGGCCACCTACGAGCAGTACTTC. As protein: CAWAKSGTATYEQYF. The chain uses TRBV30 and TRBJ2-7, with D possibly being TRBD1 or TRBD2 (5 bases each). This CDR3 is 15 amino acids long. Germline-derived CDR1 and CDR2 are GTSNPN and SVGIG (reference sequence). The V end lost 5 bases, the J end lost 2 bases, and 19 bases lay between the germline ends.

J is TRBJ2-5 and V is TRBV7-9, with a tentative D call TRBD1 (6 bases). Germline CDR1 reads SEHNR; CDR2 reads FQNEAQ (reference sequence). The V end was cut by 1 base, the J end by 3 bases, with 15 bases between. The CDR3 is 16 residues long. CDR3 sequence (DNA): TGTGCCAGCAGCTTAGGCATGGGAGAGGGGGAAGAGACCCAGTACTTC. Translation gives CASSLGMGEGEETQYF.

This clone was counted a single time. The chain joins TRBV5-1 to TRBJ2-3; TRBD1 matches at 7 bases. From germline, CDR1 is SGHRS and CDR2 YFSETQ. V shed 4 bases, J shed 2 bases, and the junction held 7 bases outside the gene matches. The CDR3 length is 15 residues. The CDR3 nucleotides are TGCGCCAGCAGCGACCGGGACAGAGTCACAGATACGCAGTATTTT. Residues: CASSDRDRVTDTQYF. Based on the CDR3 plus reference TRBV5-1 and TRBJ2-3, the full variable domain is KAGVTQTPRYLIKTRGQQVTLSCSPISGHRSVSWYQQTPGQGLQFLFEYFSETQRNKGNFPGRFSGRQFSNSRSEMNVSTLELGDSALYLCASSDRDRVTDTQYFGPGTRLTVL.

By share, this clone ranks as medium-sized (0.01 to 0.1%). The rearrangement uses TRBV21-1 and TRBJ1-2; the table's TRBD1 call for D was not verified on the DNA. TRBV21-1 corresponds to a pseudogene. The CDR3 loop spans 16 amino acids. CDR3 in amino acids: CASSTSPGTGYYGYTF. Here the CDR3 DNA reads TGTGCCAGCAGCACCTCCCCCGGGACAGGGTACTATGGCTACACCTTC.

This sequence joins TRBV18 and TRBJ1-1; no reliable D call. The CDR3 runs 13 residues. V was trimmed by 2 bases and J by 6 bases, leaving 10 bases between them. The V gene's germline CDR1 is KGHSH and CDR2 LQKENI. The CDR3 coding sequence is TGTGCCAGCTCACCAGGGTCGGTGCCTGAAGCTTTCTTT. Protein: CASSPGSVPEAFF.

The chain uses TRBV19 and TRBJ2-2; TRBD2 is a possible D gene (6 bases). V dropped 2 bases and J dropped 5 bases, with 12 bases sitting between them. This CDR3 has 15 amino acids. Germline values: CDR1 LNHDA, CDR2 SQIVND (reference sequence). The CDR3 nucleotides are TGTGCCAGTAGTATAATGATCGCGGGGACCGGGGAGCTGTTTTTT. Protein: CASSIMIAGTGELFF.